This TCR beta chain comes out of a study of spatial heterogeneity in lung cancer. The wider study: Median follow-up for sequenced PBMC samples was about 2 years after resection, when such samples existed.

Specified time point: blood at routine non-recurrence follow-up after resection. By share, this clonotype ranks as hyperexpanded. For a library built for alpha chains, this beta chain is a stray read; little rests on its size. Germline V gene lookup returns CDR1 SGHVS and CDR2 FNYEAQ. The V gene end was trimmed by 1 base and the J gene end by 4 bases; junction bases not matched to a gene: 3. The CDR3 covers 16 residues. TCRdb re-called the 5' RACE reads with MiXCR, one entry per CDR3 protein. The repertoire has a few hundred distinct CDR3 sequences, around 15% of them found once; the top ten carry around 46%.

Here the sequenced sample was PBMCs, taken at follow-up. The rearrangement links TRBV7-6 to TRBJ2-7, with 14 bases that match TRBD2. This TCR was recovered from a male donor with early-stage non-small cell lung cancer. CDR3 sequence: CASSLGTSGGSYEQYF. CDR3 sequence (DNA): TGTGCCAGCAGCTTAGGGACTAGCGGGGGGTCTTACGAGCAGTACTTC. Full variable domain (rest looked up from reference TRBV7-6 and TRBJ2-7): GAGVSQSPRYKVTKRGQDVALRCDPISGHVSLYWYRQALGQGPEFLTYFNYEAQQDKSGLPNDRFSAERPEGSISTLTIQRTEQRDSAMYRCASSLGTSGGSYEQYFGPGTRLTVT.